This T cell receptor beta chain was captured by sequencing in a study of shared clonotypes between healthy human individuals. Study-wide findings and caveats: Several donors held around 5% of naive CD4 clonotypes in common. Blood alone was sampled, and tissue repertoires likely differ. A generally larger estimated richness was seen in naive subsets than in memory subsets.

The data were produced by immunoSEQ multiplex PCR, yet TCRdb's version contains in-frame clones alone and is incomplete. The repertoire has around 700,000 clones, approximately 79% of them found once; the top ten carry around 2%. This CDR3 is built from 17 residues. CDR1 and CDR2 from the germline V gene are KGHSH and LQKENI. Germline trimming cut 6 bases from V and 1 base from J; bases unmatched to any gene: 9. Researchers partitioned CD4+ cells into CD45RA+ naive and CD45RA-negative memory subsets. A remark on this clone: Its antigen is still unknown.

The clonotype originates from a woman aged 30 to 39 in good health. The chain links TRBV18 to TRBJ1-4, with TRBD1 matching over 9 bases. Specimen: memory CD4+ T cells sorted from blood. Described subset: CD45RA-negative fraction. For the CDR3, the DNA is TGTGCCAGCTCCCCTACAGGGGGCGGAGGAACTAATGAAAAACTGTTTTTT. This gives the protein CASSPTGGGGTNEKLFF. Combining the CDR3 with reference TRBV18 and TRBJ1-4 gives the whole variable domain NAGVMQNPRHLVRRRGQEARLRCSPMKGHSHVYWYRQLPEEGLKFMVYLQKENIIDESGMPKERFSAEFPKEGPSILRIQQVVRGDSAAYFCASSPTGGGGTNEKLFFGSGTQLSVL.